The source of this T cell receptor beta chain is a study of T cell repertoires in cytomegalovirus infection. Study information: Public TCR beta signature analysis indicated the presence of both CMV infection and matching HLA type.

With respect to this clonotype: Its antigen remains unknown. The junction departs from germline at one end; a sequencing error may be responsible.

Each CDR3 protein is one row after TCRdb ran MiXCR on the reads. The data show approximately 470,000 distinct CDR3 sequences, under 45% seen once. The CDR3 is 9 amino acids. CDR1 and CDR2 (germline): SGHVS, FQNEAQ. Sequenced here: cultured PBMCs, sampled from culture after CMV antigen stimulation. This chain uses TRBV7-8 with TRBJ2-3; no firm D call. This sequence was found in a human donor in good health (CMV status not recorded). Some clones in this sample may be carry-over from other donors' samples. The CDR3 DNA reads TGTGCCAGCAGCCCCCGGTCGAATTTT. This sequence encodes CASSPRSNF.